The 3 T cell receptor beta chains below come from one sample, sequenced in a study of T cells after posttransplantation cyclophosphamide. Control samples came 1 year after myeloablative marrow transplants with methotrexate plus calcineurin inhibitor. TCRdb keeps only in-frame clones here, not all; method: immunoSEQ multiplex PCR. The sample includes about 9,900 clones, approximately 90% of them seen just once. Sequencing was performed on PBMCs, taken after an allogeneic stem cell transplant with a calcineurin inhibitor and methotrexate. The receptors come from a male patient between 25 and 40 years old who received an allogeneic stem cell transplant from an unrelated donor, was CMV-positive, and had no GVHD. Some T cells may trace back to the graft donor.

On this clone itself: Within the sample, other DNA sequences also encode this same CDR3. V gene TRBV2 combines with J gene TRBJ2-2; no definite D call. The germline V and J ends were trimmed by 4 bases and 0 bases, with 9 bases remaining between them. The CDR3 has 15 residues. The germline CDR1 and CDR2 sequences are SNHLY and FYNNEI. The CDR3 sequence: CASSAQFANTGELFF. CDR3 nucleotide sequence: TGTGCCAGCAGTGCACAATTTGCGAACACCGGGGAGCTGTTTTTT.

This clone was seen only a few times. This sequence joins TRBV6-4 and TRBJ2-1; 12 positions agree with TRBD2. This CDR3 is built from 15 residues. Per the germline V gene, CDR1 is MRHNA and CDR2 is SNTAGT. V trimming: 3 bases; J trimming: 4 bases; junction bases outside the gene matches: 1. CDR3 coding DNA: TGTGCCAGCAGTGAAGGGACTAGCGGGTACAATGAGCAGTTCTTC. Its protein product is CASSEGTSGYNEQFF.

The V gene is TRBV2, the J gene TRBJ2-3, with 11 positions matching TRBD2. The trim removed 6 bases at V and 3 bases at J, leaving 5 bases unmatched. This CDR3 region has 15 residues. CDR1 and CDR2 from the germline V gene are SNHLY and FYNNEI. The CDR3 DNA is TGTGCCAGCAGGCTAGCGGGAGGAGAGACAGATACGCAGTATTTT. Encoded protein: CASRLAGGETDTQYF.